These T cell receptor beta chains were read from a single sample in a study of T cells after yellow fever vaccination. TCRdb re-derived calls from the 5' RACE reads in MiXCR, one entry per CDR3 protein. Here the sample spans about 350,000 distinct CDR3 sequences, 4.1% being singletons. Sequences were derived from PBMCs, sampled 5 days after the yellow fever booster vaccination. The receptors were gathered from a man aged 18 to 29 who received the YFV17D yellow fever vaccine. Both conserved end residues are part of each CDR3. Each record gives: V gene, clone size, J gene, D gene, CDR3 DNA, CDR3 protein. A D gene is named only where the DNA matches it firmly. The size field is filled for only some rows; it gives once, few, many or a size class.

TRBV7-2	many	TRBJ2-7	.	TGTGCCAGCAGCTTAGTGGGCGGGGGCCGCTCCTACGAGCAGTACTTC	CASSLVGGGRSYEQYF
TRBV4-2	.	TRBJ2-1	TRBD2	TGTGCCAGCAGCCAAACCCTCAGCGGGGGGCCTACTTACAATGAGCAGTTCTTC	CASSQTLSGGPTYNEQFF
TRBV18	few	TRBJ1-4	.	TGTGCCAGCTCACCACTTAAAGGGGTTGGCGAACTGTTTTTT	CASSPLKGVGELFF
TRBV18	.	TRBJ2-6	TRBD1	TGTGCCAGCTCAGAGGGACAGGGGTATTCTGGGGCCAACGTCCTGACTTTC	CASSEGQGYSGANVLTF
TRBV6-5	.	TRBJ2-5	.	TGTGCCAGCACTACGGCGTCAGCAGAGACCCAGTACTTC	CASTTASAETQYF
TRBV14	few	TRBJ2-7	TRBD2	TGTGCCAGCAGTGTGGGACTAGCGGACTTCTACGAGCAGTACTTC	CASSVGLADFYEQYF
TRBV7-3	many	TRBJ1-1	.	TGTGCCAGCAGCTTATCTGCTGGGAACACTGAAGCTTTCTTT	CASSLSAGNTEAFF
TRBV20-1	.	TRBJ2-4	TRBD2	TGCAGTGCTCGGCCACTGATAGCGGGGGGGACGGAGATAGCCAAAAACATTCAGTACTTC	CSARPLIAGGTEIAKNIQYF
TRBV6-2/TRBV6-3	.	TRBJ2-5	.	TGTGCCAGCAGTTACCCGGCAGGCGCCGAAGAGACCCAGTACTTC	CASSYPAGAEETQYF
TRBV10-3	many	TRBJ2-1	TRBD2	TGTGCCATCGGCGGGGGAATCAATGAGCAGTTCTTC	CAIGGGINEQFF
TRBV24-1	many	TRBJ2-3	TRBD1	TGTGCCACCAGTGATCTCAGGGGGAGCACAGATACGCAGTATTTT	CATSDLRGSTDTQYF
TRBV5-1	many	TRBJ1-1	.	TGCGCCAGCAGCTTGGCGATCGGGGCGAACACTGAAGCTTTCTTT	CASSLAIGANTEAFF
TRBV7-2	few	TRBJ2-1	.	TGTGCCAGCAGCTTAGGAGGGACCAATGAGCAGTTCTTC	CASSLGGTNEQFF
TRBV5-1	few	TRBJ2-2	.	TGCGCCAGCAGCCTGAGACACCCGTTCACCGGGGAGCTGTTTTTT	CASSLRHPFTGELFF
TRBV18	few	TRBJ2-5	.	TGTGCCAGCTCACCCGCGGGGGCCTGGGAGACCCAGTACTTC	CASSPAGAWETQYF
TRBV12-3/TRBV12-4	many	TRBJ2-2	.	TGTGCCAGCAGTACCGGGGGTTCGAACACCGGGGAGCTGTTTTTT	CASSTGGSNTGELFF